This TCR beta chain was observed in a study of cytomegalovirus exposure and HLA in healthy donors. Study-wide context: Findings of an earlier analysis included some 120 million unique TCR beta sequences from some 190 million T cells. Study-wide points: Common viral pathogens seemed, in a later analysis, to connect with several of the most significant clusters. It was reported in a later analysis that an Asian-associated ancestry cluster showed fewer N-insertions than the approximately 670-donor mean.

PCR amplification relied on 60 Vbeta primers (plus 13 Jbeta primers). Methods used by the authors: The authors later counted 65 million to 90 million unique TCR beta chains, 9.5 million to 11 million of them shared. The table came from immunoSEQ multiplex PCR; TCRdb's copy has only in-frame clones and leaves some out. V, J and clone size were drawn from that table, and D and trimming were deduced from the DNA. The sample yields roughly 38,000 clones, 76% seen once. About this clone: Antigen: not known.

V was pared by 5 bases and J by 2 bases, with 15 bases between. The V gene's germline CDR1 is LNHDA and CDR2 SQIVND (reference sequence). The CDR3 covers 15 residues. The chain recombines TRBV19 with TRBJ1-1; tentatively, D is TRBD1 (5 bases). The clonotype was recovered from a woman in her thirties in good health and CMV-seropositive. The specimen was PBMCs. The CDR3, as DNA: TGTGCCAGTAGTCCACGGACATCCAGTAACACTGAAGCTTTCTTT. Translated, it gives CASSPRTSSNTEAFF.